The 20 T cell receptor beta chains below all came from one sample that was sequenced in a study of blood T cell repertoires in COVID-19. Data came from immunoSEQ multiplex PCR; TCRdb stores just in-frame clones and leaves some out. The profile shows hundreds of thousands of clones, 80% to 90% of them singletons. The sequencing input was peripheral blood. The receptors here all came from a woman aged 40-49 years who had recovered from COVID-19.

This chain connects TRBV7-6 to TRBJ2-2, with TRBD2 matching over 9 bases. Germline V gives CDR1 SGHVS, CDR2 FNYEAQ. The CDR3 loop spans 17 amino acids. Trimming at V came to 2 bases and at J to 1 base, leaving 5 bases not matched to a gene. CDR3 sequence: CASSLPGLAGNTGELFF. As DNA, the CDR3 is TGTGCCAGCAGCTTACCGGGACTAGCAGGGAACACCGGGGAGCTGTTTTTT.

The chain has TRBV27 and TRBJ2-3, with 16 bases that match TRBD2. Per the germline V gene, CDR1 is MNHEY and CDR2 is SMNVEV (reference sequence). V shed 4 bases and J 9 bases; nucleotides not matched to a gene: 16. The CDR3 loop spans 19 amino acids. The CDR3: CASSSLGLAGGDLRDTQYF. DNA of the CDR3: TGTGCCAGCAGTTCGTTGGGACTAGCGGGGGGGGACTTAAGAGACACGCAGTATTTT.

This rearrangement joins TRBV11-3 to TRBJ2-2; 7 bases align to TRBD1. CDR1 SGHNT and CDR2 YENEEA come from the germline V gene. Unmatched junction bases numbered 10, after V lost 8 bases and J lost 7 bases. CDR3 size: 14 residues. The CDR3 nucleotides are TGTGCCAGCGGAACGACAGGGTTCGACGGGGAGCTGTTTTTT. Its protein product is CASGTTGFDGELFF.

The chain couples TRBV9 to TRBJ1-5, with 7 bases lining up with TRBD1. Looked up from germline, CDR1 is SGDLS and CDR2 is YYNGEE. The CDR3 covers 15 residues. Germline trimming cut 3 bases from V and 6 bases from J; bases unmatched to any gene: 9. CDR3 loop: CASSAGTAESQPQHF. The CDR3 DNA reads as TGTGCCAGCAGCGCTGGGACAGCCGAGTCTCAGCCCCAGCATTTT.

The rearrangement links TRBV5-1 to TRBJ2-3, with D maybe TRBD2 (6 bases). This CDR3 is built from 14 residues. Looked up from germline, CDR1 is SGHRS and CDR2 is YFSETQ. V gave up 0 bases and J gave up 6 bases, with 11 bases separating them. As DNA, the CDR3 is TGCGCCAGCAGCTTGGCCGGGGAGGCGGATACGCAGTATTTT. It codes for CASSLAGEADTQYF.

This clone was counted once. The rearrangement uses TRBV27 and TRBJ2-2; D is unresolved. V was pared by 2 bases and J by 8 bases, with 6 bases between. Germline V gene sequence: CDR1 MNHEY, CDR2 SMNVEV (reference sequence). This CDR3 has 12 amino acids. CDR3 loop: CASSLIAGELFF. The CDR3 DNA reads TGTGCCAGCAGTTTAATTGCGGGGGAGCTGTTTTTT.

The CDR3 region is CASSLRDRPYNEQFF. The CDR3 DNA sequence: TGTGCCAGCAGTTTACGAGACAGACCGTACAATGAGCAGTTCTTC. The gene calls are TRBV6-2 or TRBV6-3 and TRBJ2-1, with D tentatively TRBD1 (5 bases). Germline V gene lookup returns CDR1 MNHEY and CDR2 SVGEGT. Trimming stripped 4 bases from V and 4 bases from J, with 14 bases between. The CDR3 totals 15 residues.

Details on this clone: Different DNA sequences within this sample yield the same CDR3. In DNA form, the CDR3 reads TGTGCCAGCAGCGTAGGCGGGGGGGCCAGCAATGAGCAGTTCTTC. Translation: CASSVGGGASNEQFF. V is TRBV9 and J is TRBJ2-1, with 9 bases aligning to TRBD2. Germline V gene data show CDR1 as SGDLS and CDR2 as YYNGEE. The CDR3 loop spans 15 amino acids. The V gene end was trimmed by 0 bases and the J gene end by 6 bases; junction bases not matched to a gene: 4.

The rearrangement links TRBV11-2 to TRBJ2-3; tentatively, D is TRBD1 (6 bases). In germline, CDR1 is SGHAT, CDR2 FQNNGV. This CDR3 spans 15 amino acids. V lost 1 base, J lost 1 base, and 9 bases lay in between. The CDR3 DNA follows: TGTGCCAGCAGCTTAGTTGGGGGCGGCACAGATACGCAGTATTTT. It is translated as CASSLVGGGTDTQYF.

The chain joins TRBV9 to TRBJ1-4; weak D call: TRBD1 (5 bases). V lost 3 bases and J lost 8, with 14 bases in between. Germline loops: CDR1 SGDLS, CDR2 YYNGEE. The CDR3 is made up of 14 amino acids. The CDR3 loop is CASSERVGGEKLFF. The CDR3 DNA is TGTGCCAGCAGCGAGAGAGTGGGGGGGGAAAAACTGTTTTTT.

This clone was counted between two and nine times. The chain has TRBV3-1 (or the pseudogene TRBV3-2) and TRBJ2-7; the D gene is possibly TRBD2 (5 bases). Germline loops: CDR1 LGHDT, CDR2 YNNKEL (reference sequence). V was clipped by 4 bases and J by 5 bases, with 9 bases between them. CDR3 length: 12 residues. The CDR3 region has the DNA TGTGCCAGCAGCCCGTCGAGGGACGAGCAGTACTTC. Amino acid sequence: CASSPSRDEQYF.

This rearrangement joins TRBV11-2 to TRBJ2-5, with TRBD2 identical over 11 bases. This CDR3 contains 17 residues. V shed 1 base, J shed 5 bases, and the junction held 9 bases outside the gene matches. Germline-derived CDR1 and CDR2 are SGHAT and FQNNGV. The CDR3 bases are TGTGCCAGCAGCTTAGCCCCCCGACTAGCGGGGCGTGAGACCCAGTACTTC. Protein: CASSLAPRLAGRETQYF.

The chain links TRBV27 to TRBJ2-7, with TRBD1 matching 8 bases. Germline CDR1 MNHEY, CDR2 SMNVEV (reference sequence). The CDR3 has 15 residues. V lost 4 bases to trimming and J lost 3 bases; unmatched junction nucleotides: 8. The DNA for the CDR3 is TGTGCCAGCAGTTCAAGCCCTGGACAGGGCTACGAGCAGTACTTC. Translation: CASSSSPGQGYEQYF.

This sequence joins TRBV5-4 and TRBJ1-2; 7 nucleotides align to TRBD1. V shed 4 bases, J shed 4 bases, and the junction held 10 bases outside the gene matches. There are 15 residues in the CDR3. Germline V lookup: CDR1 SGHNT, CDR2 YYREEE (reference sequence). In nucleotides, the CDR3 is TGTGCCAGCAGCCCCCCGGGACAGCGCTCCTATGGCTACACCTTC. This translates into CASSPPGQRSYGYTF.

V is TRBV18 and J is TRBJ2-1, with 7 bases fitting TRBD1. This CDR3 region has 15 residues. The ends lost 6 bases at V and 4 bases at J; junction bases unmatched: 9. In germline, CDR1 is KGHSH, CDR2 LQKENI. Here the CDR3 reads CASSQGVGGYNEQFF. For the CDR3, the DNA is TGTGCCAGCTCGCAGGGGGTAGGAGGATACAATGAGCAGTTCTTC.

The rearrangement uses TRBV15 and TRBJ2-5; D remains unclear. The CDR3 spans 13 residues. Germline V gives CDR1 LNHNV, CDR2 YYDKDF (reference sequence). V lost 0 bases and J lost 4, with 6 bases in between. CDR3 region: CATSRERTETQYF. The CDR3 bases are TGTGCCACCAGCAGAGAGAGAACAGAGACCCAGTACTTC.

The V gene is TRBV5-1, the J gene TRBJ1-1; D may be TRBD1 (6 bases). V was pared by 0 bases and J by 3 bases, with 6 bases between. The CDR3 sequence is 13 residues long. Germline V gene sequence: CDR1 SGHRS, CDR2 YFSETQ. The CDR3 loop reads CASSLGQDTEAFF. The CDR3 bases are TGCGCCAGCAGCTTGGGACAGGACACTGAAGCTTTCTTT.

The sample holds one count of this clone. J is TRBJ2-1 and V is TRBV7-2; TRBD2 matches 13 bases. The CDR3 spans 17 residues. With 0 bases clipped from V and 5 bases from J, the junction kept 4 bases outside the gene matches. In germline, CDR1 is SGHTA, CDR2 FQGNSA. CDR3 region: CASSLAGLAGVNNEQFF. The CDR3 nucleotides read TGTGCCAGCAGCTTAGCTGGACTAGCGGGGGTAAACAATGAGCAGTTCTTC.

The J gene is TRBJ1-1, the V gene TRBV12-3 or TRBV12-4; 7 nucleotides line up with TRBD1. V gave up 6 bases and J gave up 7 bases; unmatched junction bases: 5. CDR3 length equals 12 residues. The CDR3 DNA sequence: TGTGCCAGCAGCCCGACAGGGCTTGAAGCTTTCTTT. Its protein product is CASSPTGLEAFF.

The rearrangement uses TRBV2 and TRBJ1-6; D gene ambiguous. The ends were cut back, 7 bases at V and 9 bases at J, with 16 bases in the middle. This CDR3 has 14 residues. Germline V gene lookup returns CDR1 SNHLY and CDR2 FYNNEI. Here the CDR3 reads CASTFEGGGSPLHF. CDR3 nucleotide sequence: TGTGCCAGCACTTTTGAAGGAGGAGGTTCACCCCTCCACTTT.